This record concerns one T cell receptor beta chain sequence. This clone appeared once. Its antigen has not been determined. Qualities for individual bases were not recorded, and no much larger clone is one base off. The data stem from a study of blood T cell repertoires in COVID-19 (dated by TCRdb to about 2020). In terms of the full investigation: Collaborator samples came from the United States, Italy and Spain and covered acute and convalescent phases of COVID-19. The material from the prospective study consisted of cDNA or gDNA derived from T cells, B-cell-depleted T cells, or PBMCs. Subjects who had been exposed to COVID-19, were actively infected with it, or had recovered from it provided the deeply sampled blood TCRbeta repertoires that made up the dataset. A freely available public database, intended as a resource for researchers studying the immune response to SARS-CoV-2, is where the repertoires were released. Samples were obtained from the ongoing ImmuneRACE study (first 160 participants) and from 1,200 or so subjects provided by 6 global collaborators. Nearly every sample came with metadata listing a de-identified subject ID, COVID-19 status, age in years and sex. Where HLA class I and class II types were available, the types were taken from metadata supplied by the sample provider, not from assay-based typing.

Beyond this particular receptor, the publication reports: How much clinical and demographic metadata was included differed by source and by participant, and the metadata was provided uncurated.

Whole blood was collected in K2EDTA tubes by collaborating institutions according to the institutions' own protocols. For TCRbeta analysis, collaborators shipped samples as frozen whole blood, isolated PBMCs, or DNA extracted from either of those sample types. V loses 5 bases at its end and J loses 4 bases; junction bases beyond the gene matches: 8. CDR3 length: 16 amino acids, cysteine to phenylalanine. The retained sequence is limited to the CDR3, 48 bases, with the frame set at the first base. Based on the germline V gene (reference sequence), the CDR1 and CDR2 sequences are SEHNR and FQNEAQ. The immunoSEQ Assay, a bias-controlled multiplex PCR, was used to amplify TCRbeta CDR3 regions from genomic DNA. The source study handled its data this way. Within the assay, amplification of reference gene primers was used to estimate how many nucleated cells each sample contained. To quantify the absolute abundance of each unique TCRbeta CDR3 rearrangement, sequence reads were collapsed and filtered. Productive Simpson clonality was computed per sample as the square root of Simpson's diversity index over productive rearrangements. The immuneACCESS repertoire file appears here via TCRdb, limited to in-frame rearrangements. These files lack a portion of the clones; in checked studies, under half of the deficit traces to unresolved V genes, and the cause of the others is not known. From that table come the V and J calls and clone size; the DNA was used to work out D and trimming. The sample table holds roughly 390,000 clones, of which about 85% were seen once. The ten largest account for 3% to 4% of the sample.

The TCR comes from a woman younger than 30 with acute or convalescent COVID-19. Sequenced input: peripheral blood. The chain is assembled from TRBV7-9 and TRBJ1-4, and 9 junction bases match TRBD1. The CDR3 region reads CASSPRTGELNEKLFF. The nucleotide sequence is TGTGCCAGCAGCCCTCGGACAGGGGAACTTAATGAAAAACTGTTTTTT.